A selection of T cell receptor beta chains follows, all from one sample in a study of blood T cell repertoires in COVID-19. TCRdb's table, derived via immunoSEQ multiplex PCR, lists solely in-frame clones and lacks some. The table has a few hundred thousand clones, 70% to 90% seen once. The sample comprised PBMCs or T cells enriched from blood (not recorded which). Receptors were obtained from a woman aged 45 to 65 who had recovered from COVID-19. The CDR3 runs from the conserved cysteine through the conserved F or W. Each record gives: D gene, CDR3 length, V gene, clone size, J gene, CDR3 protein, CDR3 DNA. D genes are given only for firm matches. Size is stated for part of the rows, as once, few or many counts, or as a class when the clone is expanded.

D gene: TRBD1
CDR3 length: 17
V gene: TRBV25-1
clone size: NA
J gene: TRBJ1-4
CDR3 protein: CASSASQGAFANEKLFF
CDR3 DNA: TGTGCCAGCAGTGCCTCGCAGGGGGCGTTCGCTAATGAAAAACTGTTTTTT

D gene: TRBD2
CDR3 length: 15
V gene: TRBV5-1
clone size: NA
J gene: TRBJ2-1
CDR3 protein: CASSPSGSSYNEQFF
CDR3 DNA: TGCGCCAGCAGCCCAAGCGGGAGCTCCTACAATGAGCAGTTCTTC

D gene: NA
CDR3 length: 14
V gene: TRBV7-9
clone size: NA
J gene: TRBJ2-7
CDR3 protein: CASSVAGMTYEQYF
CDR3 DNA: TGTGCCAGCAGCGTCGCCGGGATGACCTACGAGCAGTACTTC

D gene: TRBD2
CDR3 length: 16
V gene: TRBV2
clone size: once
J gene: TRBJ2-3
CDR3 protein: CASRAGGGYFTDTQYF
CDR3 DNA: TGTGCCAGCAGGGCGGGAGGGGGTTACTTCACAGATACGCAGTATTTT

D gene: NA
CDR3 length: 12
V gene: TRBV29-1
clone size: NA
J gene: TRBJ2-5
CDR3 protein: CSARPPGETQYF
CDR3 DNA: TGCAGCGCCCGGCCCCCGGGTGAGACCCAGTACTTC

D gene: NA
CDR3 length: 14
V gene: TRBV4-1
clone size: NA
J gene: TRBJ1-5
CDR3 protein: CASSQQRVTQPQHF
CDR3 DNA: TGCGCCAGCAGCCAACAGCGTGTGACTCAGCCCCAGCATTTT

D gene: NA
CDR3 length: 14
V gene: TRBV28
clone size: few
J gene: TRBJ2-7
CDR3 protein: CASSPNGLPYEQYF
CDR3 DNA: TGTGCCAGCAGTCCCAACGGACTTCCCTACGAGCAGTACTTC

D gene: NA
CDR3 length: 12
V gene: TRBV21-1
clone size: NA
J gene: TRBJ1-4
CDR3 protein: CARNRRYEKLFF
CDR3 DNA: TGTGCCAGAAATAGGAGGTATGAAAAACTGTTTTTT

D gene: NA
CDR3 length: 11
V gene: TRBV30
clone size: NA
J gene: TRBJ2-1
CDR3 protein: CAWSPRGEQFF
CDR3 DNA: TGTGCCTGGAGCCCCCGGGGTGAGCAGTTCTTC

D gene: NA
CDR3 length: 14
V gene: TRBV13
clone size: NA
J gene: TRBJ2-5
CDR3 protein: CASSIRHPQETQYF
CDR3 DNA: TGTGCCAGCAGCATAAGACACCCCCAAGAGACCCAGTACTTC

D gene: TRBD2
CDR3 length: 15
V gene: TRBV27
clone size: NA
J gene: TRBJ2-1
CDR3 protein: CASSLRLAGSNEQFF
CDR3 DNA: TGTGCCAGCAGTTTACGACTAGCGGGCTCAAATGAGCAGTTCTTC

D gene: NA
CDR3 length: 14
V gene: TRBV5-1
clone size: NA
J gene: TRBJ1-1
CDR3 protein: CASSSTQGPTEAFF
CDR3 DNA: TGCGCCAGCAGCTCAACCCAGGGGCCGACTGAAGCTTTCTTT

D gene: NA
CDR3 length: 14
V gene: TRBV19
clone size: once
J gene: TRBJ1-5
CDR3 protein: CASRLGARGQPQHF
CDR3 DNA: TGTGCCAGTCGACTGGGGGCGAGAGGTCAGCCCCAGCATTTT

D gene: NA
CDR3 length: 14
V gene: TRBV27
clone size: NA
J gene: TRBJ1-5
CDR3 protein: CASSLSGGNQPQHF
CDR3 DNA: TGTGCCAGCAGTTTATCAGGCGGGAATCAGCCCCAGCATTTT

D gene: TRBD1
CDR3 length: 15
V gene: TRBV27
clone size: NA
J gene: TRBJ2-1
CDR3 protein: CASSEGALPYNEQFF
CDR3 DNA: TGTGCCAGCAGCGAGGGGGCGCTTCCGTACAATGAGCAGTTCTTC

D gene: NA
CDR3 length: 14
V gene: TRBV11-2
clone size: NA
J gene: TRBJ2-7
CDR3 protein: CASSPSAGRYEQYF
CDR3 DNA: TGTGCCAGCAGCCCCTCTGCAGGGCGCTACGAGCAGTACTTC

D gene: NA
CDR3 length: 14
V gene: TRBV14
clone size: NA
J gene: TRBJ1-4
CDR3 protein: CASSHLGSDEKLFF
CDR3 DNA: TGTGCCAGCAGCCACCTAGGATCTGATGAAAAACTGTTTTTT

D gene: TRBD2
CDR3 length: 14
V gene: TRBV2
clone size: NA
J gene: TRBJ2-1
CDR3 protein: CASLRESSYNEQFF
CDR3 DNA: TGTGCCAGCTTGCGGGAGTCCTCCTACAATGAGCAGTTCTTC

D gene: NA
CDR3 length: 17
V gene: TRBV5-6
clone size: few
J gene: TRBJ2-7
CDR3 protein: CASSLLEMRQGFEEQYF
CDR3 DNA: TGTGCCAGCAGCTTGCTCGAAATGCGGCAGGGCTTCGAAGAGCAGTACTTC

D gene: TRBD1
CDR3 length: 16
V gene: TRBV6-1
clone size: NA
J gene: TRBJ2-7
CDR3 protein: CASSEALGQGVEEQYF
CDR3 DNA: TGTGCCAGCAGTGAAGCGCTGGGACAGGGGGTTGAGGAGCAGTACTTC

D gene: NA
CDR3 length: 14
V gene: TRBV5-8
clone size: NA
J gene: TRBJ2-1
CDR3 protein: CASSLVAAGNEQFF
CDR3 DNA: TGTGCCAGCAGCTTGGTAGCTGCGGGCAATGAGCAGTTCTTC

D gene: TRBD2
CDR3 length: 16
V gene: TRBV4-2
clone size: NA
J gene: TRBJ2-1
CDR3 protein: CASSQTTGGPYNEQFF
CDR3 DNA: TGTGCCAGCAGCCAAACGACGGGAGGCCCCTACAATGAGCAGTTCTTC

D gene: TRBD2
CDR3 length: 14
V gene: TRBV2
clone size: NA
J gene: TRBJ2-1
CDR3 protein: CASCRGSNRNEQFF
CDR3 DNA: TGTGCCAGCTGCCGCGGGAGTAATAGAAATGAGCAGTTCTTC

D gene: NA
CDR3 length: 15
V gene: TRBV24-1
clone size: NA
J gene: TRBJ2-5
CDR3 protein: CATGRGTGRGETQYF
CDR3 DNA: TGTGCCACCGGCCGGGGGACTGGACGGGGAGAGACCCAGTACTTC

D gene: TRBD2
CDR3 length: 17
V gene: TRBV5-1
clone size: NA
J gene: TRBJ2-7
CDR3 protein: CASSLGLAGAYLYEQYF
CDR3 DNA: TGCGCCAGCAGCTTGGGACTAGCGGGAGCCTATCTCTACGAGCAGTACTTC

D gene: TRBD2
CDR3 length: 17
V gene: TRBV7-2
clone size: NA
J gene: TRBJ2-3
CDR3 protein: CASSLELAGGPLDTQYF
CDR3 DNA: TGTGCCAGCAGCTTAGAACTAGCGGGAGGGCCTTTAGATACGCAGTATTTT

D gene: NA
CDR3 length: 13
V gene: TRBV7-6
clone size: NA
J gene: TRBJ2-1
CDR3 protein: CASSFVSYNEQFF
CDR3 DNA: TGTGCCAGCAGCTTCGTTTCCTACAATGAGCAGTTCTTC

D gene: TRBD2
CDR3 length: 15
V gene: TRBV28
clone size: NA
J gene: TRBJ2-5
CDR3 protein: CASSYSGREVETQYF
CDR3 DNA: TGTGCCAGCAGTTATAGCGGGAGGGAGGTTGAGACCCAGTACTTC

D gene: TRBD2
CDR3 length: 17
V gene: TRBV3-1/TRBV3-2
clone size: NA
J gene: TRBJ2-2
CDR3 protein: CASSWLAGGPNTGELFF
CDR3 DNA: TGTGCCAGCAGCTGGCTAGCGGGAGGACCGAACACCGGGGAGCTGTTTTTT

D gene: TRBD2
CDR3 length: 14
V gene: TRBV7-9
clone size: NA
J gene: TRBJ2-7
CDR3 protein: CASSFRTSGYEQYF
CDR3 DNA: TGTGCCAGCAGCTTCCGGACTAGCGGCTACGAGCAGTACTTC

D gene: NA
CDR3 length: 15
V gene: TRBV28
clone size: NA
J gene: TRBJ1-5
CDR3 protein: CASSPGDGLYQPQHF
CDR3 DNA: TGTGCCAGCAGCCCGGGGGACGGCCTTTATCAGCCCCAGCATTTT

D gene: NA
CDR3 length: 15
V gene: TRBV5-1
clone size: NA
J gene: TRBJ1-6
CDR3 protein: CASSPSGVTNSPLHF
CDR3 DNA: TGCGCCAGCAGCCCCTCAGGGGTAACGAATTCACCCCTCCACTTT

D gene: TRBD2
CDR3 length: 15
V gene: TRBV28
clone size: NA
J gene: TRBJ2-3
CDR3 protein: CASKAPSGPRDTQYF
CDR3 DNA: TGTGCCAGCAAGGCGCCTAGCGGACCTCGAGATACGCAGTATTTT

D gene: NA
CDR3 length: 14
V gene: TRBV3-1/TRBV3-2
clone size: few
J gene: TRBJ1-2
CDR3 protein: CASSQEPSNYGYTF
CDR3 DNA: TGTGCCAGCAGCCAAGAGCCGAGTAACTATGGCTACACCTTC

D gene: TRBD1
CDR3 length: 13
V gene: TRBV6-5
clone size: NA
J gene: TRBJ2-7
CDR3 protein: CASVGTDSYEQYF
CDR3 DNA: TGTGCCAGCGTGGGGACAGACTCCTACGAGCAGTACTTC

D gene: NA
CDR3 length: 15
V gene: TRBV6-1
clone size: NA
J gene: TRBJ1-1
CDR3 protein: CASSEWGEVGTEAFF
CDR3 DNA: TGTGCCAGCAGTGAATGGGGGGAAGTGGGCACTGAAGCTTTCTTT

D gene: TRBD1
CDR3 length: 15
V gene: TRBV19
clone size: NA
J gene: TRBJ1-1
CDR3 protein: CASRTEDRVNTEAFF
CDR3 DNA: TGTGCCAGTAGAACAGAGGACAGGGTGAACACTGAAGCTTTCTTT

D gene: NA
CDR3 length: 14
V gene: TRBV29-1
clone size: NA
J gene: TRBJ2-7
CDR3 protein: CSVYISGPGREQYF
CDR3 DNA: TGCAGCGTTTACATTAGCGGTCCCGGTCGCGAGCAGTACTTC

D gene: NA
CDR3 length: 15
V gene: TRBV27
clone size: NA
J gene: TRBJ2-1
CDR3 protein: CASTLLANSYNEQFF
CDR3 DNA: TGTGCCAGCACTTTGCTAGCGAACTCCTACAATGAGCAGTTCTTC

D gene: NA
CDR3 length: 11
V gene: TRBV20-1
clone size: NA
J gene: TRBJ2-1
CDR3 protein: CSARGRNEQFF
CDR3 DNA: TGCAGTGCTAGGGGGAGAAATGAGCAGTTCTTC

D gene: NA
CDR3 length: 13
V gene: TRBV7-2
clone size: NA
J gene: TRBJ2-3
CDR3 protein: CASSRGLTDTQYF
CDR3 DNA: TGTGCCAGCAGCCGGGGTCTCACAGATACGCAGTATTTT

D gene: TRBD1
CDR3 length: 15
V gene: TRBV11-2
clone size: NA
J gene: TRBJ1-5
CDR3 protein: CASSFGTGDNQPQHF
CDR3 DNA: TGTGCCAGCAGCTTCGGGACAGGGGACAATCAGCCCCAGCATTTT

D gene: NA
CDR3 length: 14
V gene: TRBV6-5
clone size: NA
J gene: TRBJ2-3
CDR3 protein: CASSYLGGTDTQYF
CDR3 DNA: TGTGCCAGCAGTTATCTAGGGGGCACAGATACGCAGTATTTT

D gene: TRBD1
CDR3 length: 15
V gene: TRBV7-9
clone size: NA
J gene: TRBJ2-7
CDR3 protein: CASSYGTADSYEQYF
CDR3 DNA: TGTGCCAGCAGCTACGGGACAGCCGACTCCTACGAGCAGTACTTC

D gene: TRBD2
CDR3 length: 16
V gene: TRBV3-1/TRBV3-2
clone size: NA
J gene: TRBJ2-1
CDR3 protein: CASRPGTSGIYNEQFF
CDR3 DNA: TGTGCCAGCAGACCCGGGACTAGCGGGATCTACAATGAGCAGTTCTTC

D gene: NA
CDR3 length: 16
V gene: TRBV18
clone size: NA
J gene: TRBJ1-2
CDR3 protein: CASSPAQGPSIHGYTF
CDR3 DNA: TGTGCCAGCTCACCCGCCCAGGGCCCCTCCATTCATGGCTACACCTTC

D gene: TRBD2
CDR3 length: 16
V gene: TRBV11-2
clone size: NA
J gene: TRBJ2-3
CDR3 protein: CASSPGGGGGTDTQYF
CDR3 DNA: TGTGCCAGCAGCCCCGGGGGGGGAGGGGGGACAGATACGCAGTATTTT